These 8 T cell receptor beta chains share one sample of origin, sequenced in a study of blood T cell repertoires in COVID-19. Profiling relied on immunoSEQ multiplex PCR, and the TCRdb table lists in-frame clones only, not all of them. The data hold about 110,000 clones, with more than 75% observed a single time. Sequenced: peripheral blood. All receptors derive from a woman in her 40s with acute or convalescent COVID-19.

The J gene is TRBJ2-2, the V gene TRBV19, with TRBD2 as a possible D gene (5 bases). The CDR3 runs to 14 residues. Germline V gives CDR1 LNHDA, CDR2 SQIVND (reference sequence). V was cut by 6 bases and J by 1 base, with 9 bases left in between. CDR3 sequence (DNA): TGTGCCAGTAGCGGACTGGAGAACACCGGGGAGCTGTTTTTT. It translates to CASSGLENTGELFF.

The chain's CDR3 is CASTPSYSTDTQYF. CDR3 sequence (DNA): TGTGCCAGCACCCCCTCCTATAGCACAGATACGCAGTATTTT. V usage is TRBV7-2 and J usage is TRBJ2-3; D remains unclear. Germline-derived CDR1 and CDR2 are SGHTA and FQGNSA. Between the trimmed V and J ends, which lost 7 bases and 0 bases, there was a span of 11 bases. This CDR3 has 14 residues.

On this clone itself: The same CDR3 also results from other DNA sequences found in this sample. The chain carries TRBV6-5 and TRBJ1-5; weak D call: TRBD1 (6 bases). The CDR3 is 14 amino acids. V lost 5 bases and J 2 bases, leaving 10 bases between the germline ends. Looked up from germline, CDR1 is MNHEY and CDR2 is SVGAGI. The CDR3 DNA reads as TGTGCCAGCAGTCTCCGACAGGGCAATCAGCCCCAGCATTTT. Amino acid sequence: CASSLRQGNQPQHF.

This chain connects TRBV5-1 to TRBJ1-1; perhaps TRBD1 as D (6 bases). The germline gives CDR1 SGHRS, CDR2 YFSETQ. This CDR3 is built from 17 residues. V gave up 4 bases and J gave up 0 bases, with 19 bases separating them. The CDR3, as DNA: TGCGCCAGCAGCCCCCAAACCGGGACACCCATGAACACTGAAGCTTTCTTT. Translated: CASSPQTGTPMNTEAFF. The full variable domain, its missing parts supplied by reference TRBV5-1 and TRBJ1-1, is KAGVTQTPRYLIKTRGQQVTLSCSPISGHRSVSWYQQTPGQGLQFLFEYFSETQRNKGNFPGRFSGRQFSNSRSEMNVSTLELGDSALYLCASSPQTGTPMNTEAFFGQGTRLTVV.

In this sample, this clone turned up a few times. This sequence joins TRBV6-2 or TRBV6-3 and TRBJ1-6; possibly TRBD1 for D (6 bases). The ends were cut back, 6 bases at V and 10 bases at J, with 19 bases in the middle. The CDR3 is 15 residues long. Germline loops: CDR1 MNHEY, CDR2 SVGEGT. The DNA of the CDR3 is TGTGCCAGCAGCAACCGGGAGGGGGTAAAATCACCCCTCCACTTT. It codes for CASSNREGVKSPLHF.

The genes are TRBV21-1 and TRBJ1-6; TRBD1, the table's D call, lacks a check against the DNA. TRBV21-1 has pseudogene status. This CDR3 has 15 amino acids. CDR3 nucleotides: TGTGCCAGCAAGGACAGTAGCTCCTATAATTCACCCCTCCACTTT. Translated, it gives CASKDSSSYNSPLHF.

The rearrangement joins TRBV14 to TRBJ2-7, with 7 bases aligning to TRBD1. This CDR3 has 17 amino acids. With 2 bases clipped from V and 0 bases from J, the junction kept 10 bases outside the gene matches. CDR1 is SGHDN and CDR2 is FVKESK in the germline V gene. Here the CDR3 reads CASSQLYGDSPSYEQYF. The CDR3 DNA is TGTGCCAGCAGCCAATTATACGGGGACAGCCCCTCCTACGAGCAGTACTTC. Combining the CDR3 with reference TRBV14 and TRBJ2-7 gives the whole variable domain EAGVTQFPSHSVIEKGQTVTLRCDPISGHDNLYWYRRVMGKEIKFLLHFVKESKQDESGMPNNRFLAERTGGTYSTLKVQPAELEDSGVYFCASSQLYGDSPSYEQYFGPGTRLTVT.

This clone has just one count. V gene TRBV2 combines with J gene TRBJ1-3, with no clear D. V dropped 1 base and J dropped 4 bases, with 11 bases sitting between them. The length of the CDR3 is 15 residues. The germline gives CDR1 SNHLY, CDR2 FYNNEI. This CDR3 is CASSEGKIVGNTIYF. The CDR3 DNA is TGTGCCAGCAGTGAAGGTAAAATAGTCGGAAACACCATATATTTT.